The T cell receptor (beta chain) under discussion was sequenced for a study of a mutant IDH1 vaccine in newly diagnosed glioma. On the study more broadly: In weeks 1, 3, 5, 7, 11, 15, 19 and 23, patients were vaccinated. Following radiotherapy alone, or alongside temozolomide cycles, vaccination was started after an interval of 4-6 weeks. Radiotherapy, temozolomide, or both had been given previously, and both were given to most. Treated patients had a mean age of around 39 years and a sex split that was roughly 60% male and 37.5% female.

The time point here: week 5, during vaccination. Every vaccine dose comprised 300 ug of mutant IDH1 20-mer peptide plus topical imiquimod. This clone came up a few times. No antigen is known for it. This table comes from immunoSEQ multiplex PCR, and its TCRdb copy is limited to in-frame clones, with some not included. The data contain tens of thousands of clones, around 82% of them seen just once; the ten biggest clones take up over 3%. The CDR3 covers 12 residues. Trimming left V 9 bases short and J 2 bases short, with 10 bases between. The germline V gene has CDR1 MNHEY and CDR2 SVGAGI. The J gene is TRBJ1-1, the V gene TRBV6-5; a weak D match, TRBD1 (6 bases). The sequences come from PBMCs, collected from a glioma patient whose treatment included an IDH1 peptide vaccine. This TCR was sampled from a young woman with glioma. Some clones in this sample may be carry-over from other donors' samples. The CDR3 DNA follows: TGTGCCAGTTCCAGGGGAAACACTGAAGCTTTCTTT. Residues: CASSRGNTEAFF.